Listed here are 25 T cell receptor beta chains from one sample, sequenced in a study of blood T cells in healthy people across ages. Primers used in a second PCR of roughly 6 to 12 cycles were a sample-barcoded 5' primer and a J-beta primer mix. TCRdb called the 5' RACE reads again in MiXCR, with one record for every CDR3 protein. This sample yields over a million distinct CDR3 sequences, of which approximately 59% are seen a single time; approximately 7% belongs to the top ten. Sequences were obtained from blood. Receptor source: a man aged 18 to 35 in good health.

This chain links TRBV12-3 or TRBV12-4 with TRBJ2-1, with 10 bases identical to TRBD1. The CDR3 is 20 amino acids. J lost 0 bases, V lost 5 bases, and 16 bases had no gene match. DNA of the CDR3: TGTGCCAGCAGTGGGACAGGGGAGGGAGGCGGGAAGGGCTCCTACAATGAGCAGTTCTTC. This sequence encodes CASSGTGEGGGKGSYNEQFF.

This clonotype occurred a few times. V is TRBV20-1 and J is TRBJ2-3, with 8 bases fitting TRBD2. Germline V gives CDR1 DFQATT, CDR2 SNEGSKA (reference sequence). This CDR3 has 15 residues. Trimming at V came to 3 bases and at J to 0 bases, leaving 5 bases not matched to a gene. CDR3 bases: TGCAGTGCTAGGAGTAGCGGGGTTAGCACAGATACGCAGTATTTT. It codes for CSARSSGVSTDTQYF.

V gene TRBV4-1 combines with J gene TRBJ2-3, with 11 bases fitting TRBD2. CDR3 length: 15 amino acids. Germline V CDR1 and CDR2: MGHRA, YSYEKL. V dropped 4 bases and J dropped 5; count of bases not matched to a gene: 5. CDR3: CASSPPGLAEDTQYF. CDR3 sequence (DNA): TGCGCCAGCAGCCCACCGGGACTAGCGGAAGATACGCAGTATTTT.

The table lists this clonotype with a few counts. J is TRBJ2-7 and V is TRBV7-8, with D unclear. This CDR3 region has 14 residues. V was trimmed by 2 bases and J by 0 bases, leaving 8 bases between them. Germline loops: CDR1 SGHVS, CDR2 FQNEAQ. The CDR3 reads CASSLKGASYEQYF. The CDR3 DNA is TGTGCCAGCAGCTTAAAAGGAGCCTCCTACGAGCAGTACTTC.

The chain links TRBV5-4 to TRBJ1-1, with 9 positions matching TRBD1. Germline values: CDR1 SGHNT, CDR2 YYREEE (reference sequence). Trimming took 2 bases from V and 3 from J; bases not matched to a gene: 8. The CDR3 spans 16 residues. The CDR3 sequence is CASSLTGQGRHTEAFF. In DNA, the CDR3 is TGTGCCAGCAGCTTAACGGGACAGGGCAGACACACTGAAGCTTTCTTT.

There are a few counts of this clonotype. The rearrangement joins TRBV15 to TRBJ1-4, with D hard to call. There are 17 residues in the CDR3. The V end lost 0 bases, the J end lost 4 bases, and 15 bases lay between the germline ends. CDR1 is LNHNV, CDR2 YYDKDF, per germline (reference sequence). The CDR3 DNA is TGTGCCACCAGCAGAGACCGCCCCCGAGAGAATAATGAAAAACTGTTTTTT. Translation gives CATSRDRPRENNEKLFF. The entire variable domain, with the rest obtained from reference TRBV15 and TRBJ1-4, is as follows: DAMVIQNPRYQVTQFGKPVTLSCSQTLNHNVMYWYQQKSSQAPKLLFHYYDKDFNNEADTPDNFQSRRPNTSFCFLDIRSPGLGDTAMYLCATSRDRPRENNEKLFFGSGTQLSVL.

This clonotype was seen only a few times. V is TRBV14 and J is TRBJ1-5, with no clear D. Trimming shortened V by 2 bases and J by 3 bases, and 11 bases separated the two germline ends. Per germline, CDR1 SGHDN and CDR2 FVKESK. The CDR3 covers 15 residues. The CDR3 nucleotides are TGTGCCAGCAGCCAATCTTCAGACTCCAATCAGCCCCAGCATTTT. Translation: CASSQSSDSNQPQHF.

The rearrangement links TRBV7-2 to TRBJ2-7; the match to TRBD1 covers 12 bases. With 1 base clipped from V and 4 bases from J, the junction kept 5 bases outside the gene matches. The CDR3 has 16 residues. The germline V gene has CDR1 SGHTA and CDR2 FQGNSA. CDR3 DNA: TGTGCCAGCAGCTTAGTGGGGGACAGGGGGCTTTACGAGCAGTACTTC. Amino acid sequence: CASSLVGDRGLYEQYF.

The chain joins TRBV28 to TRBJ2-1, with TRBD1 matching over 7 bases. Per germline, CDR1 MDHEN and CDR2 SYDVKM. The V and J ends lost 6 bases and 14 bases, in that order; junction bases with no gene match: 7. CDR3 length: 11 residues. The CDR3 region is CASSQGTEKFF. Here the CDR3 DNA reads TGTGCCAGCAGCCAAGGGACAGAAAAGTTCTTC.

The CDR3 sequence is CSAETGGDEQYF. In nucleotides, the CDR3 is TGCAGCGCTGAGACAGGTGGGGACGAGCAGTACTTC. V and J are TRBV29-1 and TRBJ2-7; a weak D match, TRBD1 (6 bases). CDR3 length: 12 residues. V lost 7 bases to trimming and J lost 5 bases, with 15 bases between them. Per germline, CDR1 SQVTM and CDR2 ANQGSEA.

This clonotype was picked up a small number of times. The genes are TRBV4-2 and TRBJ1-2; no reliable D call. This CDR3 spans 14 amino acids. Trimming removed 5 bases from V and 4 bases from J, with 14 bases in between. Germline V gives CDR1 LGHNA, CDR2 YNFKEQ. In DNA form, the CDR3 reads TGTGCCAGCAGCTTGCGGGGAGGGATCTATGGCTACACCTTC. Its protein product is CASSLRGGIYGYTF.

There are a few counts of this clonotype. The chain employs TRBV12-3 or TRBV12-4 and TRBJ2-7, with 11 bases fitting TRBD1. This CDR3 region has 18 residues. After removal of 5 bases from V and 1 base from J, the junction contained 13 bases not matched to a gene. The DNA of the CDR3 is TGTGCCAGCAGTCCCACCGGGACAGGGGGGATTAATTCCTACGAGCAGTACTTC. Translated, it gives CASSPTGTGGINSYEQYF.

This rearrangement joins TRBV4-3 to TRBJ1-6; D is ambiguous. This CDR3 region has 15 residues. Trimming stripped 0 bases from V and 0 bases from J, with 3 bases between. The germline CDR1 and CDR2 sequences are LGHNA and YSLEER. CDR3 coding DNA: TGCGCCAGCAGCCAAGAGGCCTCCTATAATTCACCCCTCCACTTT. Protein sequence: CASSQEASYNSPLHF.

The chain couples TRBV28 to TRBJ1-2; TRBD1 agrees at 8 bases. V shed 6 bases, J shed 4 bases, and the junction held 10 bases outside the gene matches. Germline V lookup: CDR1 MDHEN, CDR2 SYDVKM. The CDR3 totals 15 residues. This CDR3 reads CASRATPGQAYGYTF. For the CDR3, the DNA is TGTGCCAGCAGAGCTACCCCGGGACAGGCCTATGGCTACACCTTC.

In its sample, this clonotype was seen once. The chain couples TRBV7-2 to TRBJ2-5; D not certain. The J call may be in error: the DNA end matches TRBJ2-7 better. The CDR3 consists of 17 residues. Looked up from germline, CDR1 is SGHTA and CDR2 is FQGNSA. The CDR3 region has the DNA TGTGCCAGCAGCTTAGAGGCCCACCTAGTGACGGCGTACGAGCAGTACTTC. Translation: CASSLEAHLVTAYEQYF.

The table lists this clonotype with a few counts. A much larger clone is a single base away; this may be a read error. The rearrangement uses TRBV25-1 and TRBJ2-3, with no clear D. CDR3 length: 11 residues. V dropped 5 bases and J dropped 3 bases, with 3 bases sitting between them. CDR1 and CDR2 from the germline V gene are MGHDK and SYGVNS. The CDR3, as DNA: TGTGCCAGCAGTATGACAGATACGCAGTATTTT. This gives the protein CASSMTDTQYF.

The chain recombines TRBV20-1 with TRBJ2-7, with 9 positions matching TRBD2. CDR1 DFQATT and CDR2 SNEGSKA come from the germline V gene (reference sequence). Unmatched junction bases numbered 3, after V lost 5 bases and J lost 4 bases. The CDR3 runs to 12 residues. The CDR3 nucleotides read TGCAGTGCTGTAGCGGGGGCTTACGAGCAGTACTTC. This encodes CSAVAGAYEQYF.

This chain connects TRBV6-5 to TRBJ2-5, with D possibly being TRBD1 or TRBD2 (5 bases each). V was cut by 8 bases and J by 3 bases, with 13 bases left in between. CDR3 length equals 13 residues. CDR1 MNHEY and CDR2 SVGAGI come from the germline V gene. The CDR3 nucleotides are TGTGCCAGCGCCCTCCTGGGGGAAGAGACCCAGTACTTC. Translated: CASALLGEETQYF.

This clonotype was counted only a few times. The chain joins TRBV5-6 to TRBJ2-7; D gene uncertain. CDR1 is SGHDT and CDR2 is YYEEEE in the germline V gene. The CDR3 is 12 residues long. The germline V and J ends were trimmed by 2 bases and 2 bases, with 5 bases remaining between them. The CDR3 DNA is TGTGCCAGCAGCTTCACAACCTACGAGCAGTACTTC. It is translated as CASSFTTYEQYF.

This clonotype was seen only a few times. This CDR3 is CSAGELADTQYF. The CDR3 coding sequence is TGCAGCGCCGGGGAACTTGCAGATACGCAGTATTTT. The chain has TRBV29-1 and TRBJ2-3, with TRBD2 as a possible D gene (5 bases). V was shortened by 7 bases and J by 4 bases, with 12 bases between the two germline ends. From germline, CDR1 is SQVTM and CDR2 ANQGSEA. This CDR3 contains 12 residues.

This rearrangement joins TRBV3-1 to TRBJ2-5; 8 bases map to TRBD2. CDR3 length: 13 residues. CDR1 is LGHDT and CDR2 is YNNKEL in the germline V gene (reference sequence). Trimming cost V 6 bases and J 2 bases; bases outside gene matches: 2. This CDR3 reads CASRSGSQETQYF. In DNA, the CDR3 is TGTGCCAGCAGGAGCGGGAGTCAAGAGACCCAGTACTTC.

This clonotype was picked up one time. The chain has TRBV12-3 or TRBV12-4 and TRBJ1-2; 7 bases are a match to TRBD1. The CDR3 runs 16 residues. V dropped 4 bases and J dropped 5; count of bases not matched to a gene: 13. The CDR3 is CASSSQARTGSYGYTF. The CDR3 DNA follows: TGTGCCAGCAGTTCGCAAGCCCGGACAGGTTCATATGGCTACACCTTC.

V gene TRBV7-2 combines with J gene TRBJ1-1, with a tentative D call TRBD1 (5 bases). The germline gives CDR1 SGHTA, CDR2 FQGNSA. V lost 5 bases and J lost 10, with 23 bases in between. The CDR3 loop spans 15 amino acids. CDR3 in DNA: TGTGCCAGCAGCCTCCTCGCGGCAGGGTTAATTGGAGCTTTCTTT. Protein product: CASSLLAAGLIGAFF.

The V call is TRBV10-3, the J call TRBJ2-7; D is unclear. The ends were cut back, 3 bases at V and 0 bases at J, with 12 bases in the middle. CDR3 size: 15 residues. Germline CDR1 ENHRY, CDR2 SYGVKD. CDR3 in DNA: TGTGCCATCAGTGATCGAGCAGTGCCCTCCTACGAGCAGTACTTC. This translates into CAISDRAVPSYEQYF.

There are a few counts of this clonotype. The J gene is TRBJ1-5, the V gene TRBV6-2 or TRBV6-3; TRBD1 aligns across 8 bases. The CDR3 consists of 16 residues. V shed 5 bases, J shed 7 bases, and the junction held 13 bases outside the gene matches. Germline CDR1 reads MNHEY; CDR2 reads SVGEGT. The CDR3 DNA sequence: TGTGCCAGCAGTCCTAACGACAGGGGATCCCACCAGCCCCAGCATTTT. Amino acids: CASSPNDRGSHQPQHF.